The 9 T cell receptor beta chains given below trace back to one sample, sequenced in a study of blood T cell repertoires in COVID-19. Data came from immunoSEQ multiplex PCR; TCRdb stores just in-frame clones and leaves some out. The table shows about 89,000 clones, with 72% occurring only once. Specimen: peripheral blood. The receptors here all came from a woman older than 75 with acute or convalescent COVID-19.

This rearrangement joins TRBV4-2 to TRBJ1-2; 8 bases are shared with TRBD1. The CDR3 totals 18 residues. The junction had 10 bases not matched to a gene; V was cut back by 1 base and J by 0 bases. CDR1 and CDR2 from the germline V gene are LGHNA and YNFKEQ. The CDR3 sequence: CASSQGSGTGGSNYGYTF. Here the CDR3 DNA reads TGTGCCAGCAGCCAAGGATCCGGGACAGGCGGTTCTAACTATGGCTACACCTTC.

The chain has TRBV7-2 and TRBJ1-1; D possibly corresponds to TRBD1 (5 bases). Germline loops: CDR1 SGHTA, CDR2 FQGNSA. V was trimmed by 1 base and J by 4 bases, leaving 16 bases between them. The CDR3 spans 16 residues. CDR3 nucleotide sequence: TGTGCCAGCAGCTTAGAAGGCAGGGTTTCCTCCACTGAAGCTTTCTTT. Protein sequence: CASSLEGRVSSTEAFF.

This clone has just a few counts. The chain joins TRBV12-3 or TRBV12-4 to TRBJ1-1; D is ambiguous. The CDR3 is 13 amino acids. Deletions cut 2 bases from V and 1 base from J, with 5 bases between. Here the CDR3 DNA reads TGTGCCAGCAGTTTAATGGCGAACACTGAAGCTTTCTTT. Amino acid sequence: CASSLMANTEAFF.

The rearrangement links TRBV5-1 to TRBJ2-5; TRBD1 agrees at 8 bases. Germline CDR1 and CDR2: SGHRS and YFSETQ. CDR3 length: 14 amino acids. V lost 4 bases and J lost 4; bases outside the gene matches: 6. The CDR3 spells CASSDTTGGETQYF. The CDR3 bases are TGCGCCAGCAGCGACACCACAGGGGGAGAGACCCAGTACTTC.

The V call is TRBV6-1, the J call TRBJ1-3; D remains unclear. Germline values: CDR1 MNHNS, CDR2 SASEGT. There are 15 residues in the CDR3. V was shortened by 3 bases and J by 0 bases, with 9 bases between the two germline ends. CDR3 loop: CASSEDGSSGNTIYF. The CDR3 DNA sequence: TGTGCCAGCAGTGAGGACGGGAGCTCTGGAAACACCATATATTTT.

V usage is TRBV7-8 and J usage is TRBJ2-2, with TRBD1 identical over 9 bases. Germline loops: CDR1 SGHVS, CDR2 FQNEAQ. The V and J ends lost 1 base and 6 bases, in that order; junction bases with no gene match: 6. The CDR3 totals 16 residues. The CDR3 region is CASSLVGTGFSGELFF. The DNA for the CDR3 is TGTGCCAGCAGCTTAGTGGGGACAGGGTTCTCCGGGGAGCTGTTTTTT.

V gene TRBV6-2 or TRBV6-3 combines with J gene TRBJ1-1; a weak D match, TRBD1 (5 bases). V lost 3 bases to trimming and J lost 10 bases, with 15 bases between them. Germline loops: CDR1 MNHEY, CDR2 SVGEGT. There are 13 residues in the CDR3. CDR3 DNA: TGTGCCAGCAGTTATGCGACTGGGGGGGGAGCTTTCTTT. This sequence encodes CASSYATGGGAFF.

This clone has only a few counts. The V gene is TRBV5-1, the J gene TRBJ1-4; D gene ambiguous. Trimming stripped 3 bases from V and 7 bases from J, with 16 bases between. This CDR3 has 15 residues. CDR1 and CDR2 (germline): SGHRS, YFSETQ. CDR3 in amino acids: CASSSSMRSGEKLFF. The CDR3 bases are TGCGCCAGCAGCTCCTCGATGCGGAGTGGTGAAAAACTGTTTTTT.

This clone has more than one count but fewer than ten. The J gene is TRBJ2-7, the V gene TRBV7-2; weak D call: TRBD1 (6 bases). CDR3 length: 11 amino acids. From germline, CDR1 is SGHTA and CDR2 FQGNSA. Trimming took 4 bases from V and 7 from J, leaving 8 bases between them. CDR3 bases: TGTGCCAGCAGCTACACAGGGGAGCAGTACTTC. Its protein product is CASSYTGEQYF.